The 20 T cell receptor beta chains below come from one sample, sequenced in a study of blood T cell repertoires in COVID-19. The table came from immunoSEQ multiplex PCR; TCRdb's copy has only in-frame clones and leaves some out. Found here are under 100,000 clones, 85% of them singletons; the top ten hold approximately 12%. Sequencing was performed on peripheral blood. The origin of the receptors is a woman in her seventies with active or convalescent COVID-19.

The chain is built from TRBV6-2 or TRBV6-3 and TRBJ2-6; D remains unclear. Per the germline V gene, CDR1 is MNHEY and CDR2 is SVGEGT. V lost 5 bases and J lost 0, with 5 bases in between. The CDR3 totals 14 residues. This CDR3 is CASSLSSGANVLTF. In DNA form, the CDR3 reads TGTGCCAGCAGTCTCAGCTCTGGGGCCAACGTCCTGACTTTC.

There are a few counts of this clone. This chain links TRBV7-2 with TRBJ2-3; D is ambiguous. The CDR3 spans 12 residues. Germline assignment: CDR1 SGHTA and CDR2 FQGNSA. V was pared by 2 bases and J by 3 bases, with 3 bases between. The DNA of the CDR3 is TGTGCCAGCAGCTTACTAACAGATACGCAGTATTTT. Its translation is CASSLLTDTQYF.

J is TRBJ2-5 and V is TRBV7-6; D not resolved. Germline V gene lookup returns CDR1 SGHVS and CDR2 FNYEAQ. The CDR3 totals 10 residues. V was shortened by 9 bases and J by 5 bases, with 7 bases between the two germline ends. CDR3 sequence: CASRWETQYF. The CDR3 bases are TGTGCCAGTAGATGGGAGACCCAGTACTTC.

V and J are TRBV4-2 and TRBJ1-4; D possibly corresponds to TRBD1 (6 bases). Germline-derived CDR1 and CDR2 are LGHNA and YNFKEQ. The V and J ends lost 6 bases and 4 bases respectively, with 12 bases between them. The CDR3 runs 14 residues. The CDR3 region has the DNA TGTGCCAGCAGGGGAGGGGGGAATAATGAAAAACTGTTTTTT. Translating gives CASRGGGNNEKLFF.

This clone occurred a few times. The chain has TRBV24-1 and TRBJ2-1; no firm D call. V shed 1 base and J shed 7 bases, with 4 bases lying between them. Per the germline V gene, CDR1 is KGHDR and CDR2 is SFDVKD. The CDR3 spans 12 residues. CDR3 sequence: CATSDFQNEQFF. As DNA, the CDR3 is TGTGCCACCAGTGATTTCCAGAATGAGCAGTTCTTC.

This rearrangement joins TRBV4-3 to TRBJ2-3; 12 bases are a match to TRBD2. Germline V lookup: CDR1 LGHNA, CDR2 YSLEER. The junction had 4 bases not matched to a gene; V was cut back by 8 bases and J by 4 bases. The CDR3 has 14 amino acids. The DNA for the CDR3 is TGCGCCAGCCGACTAGCGGGGGCCCCAGATACGCAGTATTTT. Protein product: CASRLAGAPDTQYF.

V and J are TRBV5-1 and TRBJ2-5; D is possibly TRBD1 (6 bases). Trimming shortened V by 5 bases and J by 5 bases, and 16 bases separated the two germline ends. The germline V gene encodes CDR1 SGHRS and CDR2 YFSETQ. The CDR3 totals 14 residues. CDR3: CASRSDSYGETQYF. DNA for the CDR3: TGCGCCAGCAGATCGGACAGCTACGGGGAGACCCAGTACTTC.

The chain links TRBV12-3 or TRBV12-4 to TRBJ1-1, with D uncertain. Trimming removed 6 bases from V and 5 bases from J, with 13 bases in between. The CDR3 sequence is 13 residues long. As DNA, the CDR3 is TGTGCCAGCAGCGAGAGACTGGAGACTGAAGCTTTCTTT. This codes for CASSERLETEAFF.

The rearrangement links TRBV7-9 to TRBJ2-5; 10 nucleotides agree with TRBD1. Germline V gene lookup returns CDR1 SEHNR and CDR2 FQNEAQ (reference sequence). After removal of 4 bases from V and 5 bases from J, the junction contained 7 bases not matched to a gene. This CDR3 comprises 15 residues. The CDR3 region is CASSSRDRGEETQYF. The CDR3 DNA follows: TGTGCCAGCAGCTCCCGGGACAGGGGCGAGGAGACCCAGTACTTC. Using reference TRBV7-9 and TRBJ2-5 for the parts outside the CDR3, the full variable domain is DTGVSQNPRHKITKRGQNVTFRCDPISEHNRLYWYRQTLGQGPEFLTYFQNEAQLEKSRLLSDRFSAERPKGSFSTLEIQRTEQGDSAMYLCASSSRDRGEETQYFGPGTRLLVL.

This clone is a singleton in its sample. The chain couples TRBV7-2 to TRBJ1-3; no definite D call. The V gene's germline CDR1 is SGHTA and CDR2 FQGNSA. Trimming stripped 3 bases from V and 2 bases from J, with 11 bases between. This CDR3 region has 15 residues. DNA for the CDR3: TGTGCCAGCAGCTTTCGGATAGAGGCTGGAAACACCATATATTTT. This translates into CASSFRIEAGNTIYF.

V and J are TRBV7-9 and TRBJ1-4, with 7 bases aligning to TRBD1. Germline CDR1 is SEHNR and CDR2 is FQNEAQ (reference sequence). After removal of 8 bases from V and 2 bases from J, the junction contained 17 bases not matched to a gene. There are 18 residues in the CDR3. CDR3 in DNA: TGTGCCAGCGGAGGTCGAGACAGGGTCGGACTCACTAATGAAAAACTGTTTTTT. Protein product: CASGGRDRVGLTNEKLFF.

The chain recombines TRBV2 with TRBJ1-2, with no clear D. This CDR3 contains 11 residues. Per germline, CDR1 SNHLY and CDR2 FYNNEI. Trimming shortened V by 5 bases and J by 6 bases, and 7 bases separated the two germline ends. CDR3 sequence reads: CASSRGDGYTF. For the CDR3, the DNA is TGTGCCAGCAGTCGGGGAGATGGCTACACCTTC.

V and J are TRBV6-2 or TRBV6-3 and TRBJ2-7; D may be TRBD1 (6 bases). In germline, CDR1 is MNHEY, CDR2 SVGEGT. The CDR3 spans 12 residues. V lost 4 bases and J 8 bases, leaving 12 bases between the germline ends. This CDR3 is CASSWAGAQQYF. The CDR3, as DNA: TGTGCCAGCAGTTGGGCAGGGGCTCAGCAGTACTTC.

The chain joins TRBV5-1 to TRBJ1-5; D not resolved. The CDR3 has 13 residues. The germline V and J ends were trimmed by 5 bases and 1 base, with 7 bases remaining between them. Germline loops: CDR1 SGHRS, CDR2 YFSETQ. For the CDR3, the DNA is TGCGCCAGCAGGGAGGGAAGCAATCAGCCCCAGCATTTT. This encodes CASREGSNQPQHF.

The chain has TRBV28 and TRBJ2-7; 9 bases align to TRBD1. With 5 bases clipped from V and 6 bases from J, the junction kept 5 bases outside the gene matches. The CDR3 is made up of 13 amino acids. Germline lookup yields CDR1 MDHEN and CDR2 SYDVKM. The CDR3 here is CASSIAQGAEQYF. DNA for the CDR3: TGTGCCAGCAGTATAGCACAGGGGGCCGAGCAGTACTTC.

V is TRBV5-1 and J is TRBJ2-7; 8 positions agree with TRBD1. J gave up 3 bases and V 2 bases, and 1 base lay outside the gene matches. The CDR3 extends over 13 amino acids. Germline V CDR1 and CDR2: SGHRS, YFSETQ. CDR3 region: CASSFDRGYEQYF. The CDR3 DNA follows: TGCGCCAGCAGCTTCGACAGGGGCTACGAGCAGTACTTC.

The chain employs TRBV5-4 and TRBJ2-2; 13 nucleotides match TRBD2. Germline lookup yields CDR1 SGHNT and CDR2 YYREEE (reference sequence). V lost 4 bases and J lost 1; bases outside the gene matches: 4. There are 17 residues in the CDR3. The CDR3 DNA reads as TGTGCCAGCAGCCGGACTAGCGGGGGCGGGAACACCGGGGAGCTGTTTTTT. It codes for CASSRTSGGGNTGELFF. The full variable domain, completed using reference TRBV5-4 and TRBJ2-2, is ETGVTQSPTHLIKTRGQQVTLRCSSQSGHNTVSWYQQALGQGPQFIFQYYREEENGRGNFPPRFSGLQFPNYSSELNVNALELDDSALYLCASSRTSGGGNTGELFFGEGSRLTVL.

The chain's CDR3 is CASKNSMNTEAFF. The CDR3 coding sequence is TGTGCCAGCAAAAACAGCATGAACACTGAAGCTTTCTTT. This chain joins TRBV2 and TRBJ1-1, with D uncertain. V shed 7 bases and J shed 0 bases, with 9 bases lying between them. The germline V gene encodes CDR1 SNHLY and CDR2 FYNNEI. The CDR3 consists of 13 residues.

V and J are TRBV6-5 and TRBJ1-2, with a possible D match to TRBD1 (5 bases). CDR1 and CDR2 from the germline V gene are MNHEY and SVGAGI. The CDR3 runs 12 residues. V lost 9 bases, J lost 1 base, and 9 bases lay in between. The CDR3 is CASGHLNYGYTF. The CDR3, as DNA: TGTGCCAGTGGACATCTTAACTATGGCTACACCTTC.

The chain is built from TRBV24-1 and TRBJ2-1; D is undetermined. Germline CDR1 KGHDR, CDR2 SFDVKD. This CDR3 is built from 11 residues. Trimming pared 2 bases from V and 12 bases from J, leaving 7 bases between. The CDR3 spells CATSDWAGQFF. The CDR3 DNA is TGTGCCACCAGTGATTGGGCAGGGCAGTTCTTC.